This TCR beta chain derives from a study of immune heterogeneity within non-small cell lung tumors. Study-level background: In total, the tumors were 4 squamous cell carcinomas, approximately 10 non-squamous carcinomas and 1 not otherwise specified.

Looked up from germline, CDR1 is MGHRA and CDR2 is YSYEKL. The V end lost 1 base, the J end lost 0 bases, and 10 bases lay between the germline ends. This CDR3 is 16 amino acids long. This clonotype is medium-sized by share. As yet, its antigen is unknown. Bulk tumor gDNA, roughly 600 ng per sample, served as the TCR template. Primary tumors were biopsied several times each, far apart, intraoperatively. Patients underwent curative surgery for untreated, newly diagnosed non-small cell lung cancer. The study drew donors from newly diagnosed non-small cell lung cancer patients having surgery with curative intent. The TCR beta CDR3 region was amplified by multiplex PCR employing 32 V and 13 J primers. TCRdb re-derived calls from the multiplex PCR reads in MiXCR, one entry per CDR3 protein. Here the sample spans roughly 14,000 distinct CDR3 sequences, approximately 26% being singletons. Overall study findings and caveats: Recurrence of identical dominant CDR3 beta clonotypes was observed across tumor sites within a patient, alongside site-unique high-frequency clones.

This TCR was recovered from a man aged 40-49 years with non-small cell lung cancer. What was sequenced was lung tumor tissue. The chain employs TRBV4-1 and TRBJ1-3, with no clear D. The CDR3 is CASSQVRLGSGNTIYF. The DNA for the CDR3 is TGCGCCAGCAGCCAAGTACGCCTCGGCTCTGGAAACACCATATATTTT.